Below are 19 T cell receptor beta chains sequenced from a single sample in a study of Ad26.COV2.S vaccination and SARS-CoV-2 variants. Specified treatment: about 20 received Ad26.COV2.S at low or high dose, single or two shots; about 5 received placebo; per-sample allocation not given. All samples were drawn on day 63, counting from the first vaccine or placebo injection. The data were produced by immunoSEQ multiplex PCR, yet TCRdb's version contains in-frame clones alone and is incomplete. The sample carries roughly 320,000 clones, around 84% recorded once. Sequenced here: peripheral blood, sampled in a trial of Ad26.COV2.S vaccine versus placebo. The receptors stem from a person aged 18-65 years who received the Ad26.COV2.S COVID-19 vaccine or a placebo.

With respect to this clone: This could be a read error, since a much larger clone is one nucleotide away. This rearrangement joins TRBV9 to TRBJ2-2, with 7 bases that match TRBD2. The J segment lost 3 bases and the V segment lost 7 bases, leaving 18 bases of the junction unmatched. This CDR3 is 18 amino acids long. CDR1 is SGDLS, CDR2 YYNGEE, per germline. The CDR3, as DNA: TGTGCCAGCTTCGTAAAGGGAGGGCGGATCTTCTACACCGGGGAGCTGTTTTTT. It translates to CASFVKGGRIFYTGELFF.

The rearrangement links TRBV14 to TRBJ1-4, with a possible D match to TRBD1 (6 bases). The CDR3 runs 16 residues. Germline V gene sequence: CDR1 SGHDN, CDR2 FVKESK. Trimming left V 0 bases short and J 8 bases short, with 16 bases between. The CDR3 loop is CASSQDLGALREKLFF. The CDR3 region has the DNA TGTGCCAGCAGCCAAGATCTGGGGGCACTTCGAGAAAAACTGTTTTTT.

In its sample, this clone was seen once. The chain links TRBV5-1 to TRBJ2-7; the match to TRBD2 covers 7 bases. V shed 6 bases, J shed 0 bases, and the junction held 12 bases outside the gene matches. Per germline, CDR1 SGHRS and CDR2 YFSETQ. The CDR3 is made up of 16 amino acids. CDR3 sequence: CASMPSAGTASYEQYF. Written as DNA, the CDR3 is TGCGCCAGCATGCCCTCAGCGGGGACTGCCTCCTACGAGCAGTACTTC.

The chain combines TRBV27 with TRBJ2-2, with a weak D call TRBD1 (6 bases). Germline lookup yields CDR1 MNHEY and CDR2 SMNVEV (reference sequence). The CDR3 consists of 15 residues. With 6 bases removed from V and 0 bases from J, the gap between germline ends came to 11 bases. CDR3 protein: CASSLDRTNTGELFF. In nucleotides, the CDR3 is TGTGCCAGCAGCCTAGACAGGACGAACACCGGGGAGCTGTTTTTT.

This clone was counted only a few times. This rearrangement joins TRBV4-1 to TRBJ2-2, with 7 bases lining up with TRBD1. With 8 bases clipped from V and 2 bases from J, the junction kept 5 bases outside the gene matches. Germline V CDR1 and CDR2: MGHRA, YSYEKL. The CDR3 is 14 residues long. The CDR3 DNA reads TGCGCCAGCGGCGGACAGGCCAACACCGGGGAGCTGTTTTTT. This codes for CASGGQANTGELFF.

The chain uses TRBV14 and TRBJ1-2; D is perhaps TRBD1 (5 bases). The CDR3 is made up of 15 amino acids. V was shortened by 4 bases and J by 1 base, with 13 bases between the two germline ends. CDR1 is SGHDN, CDR2 FVKESK, per germline. DNA of the CDR3: TGTGCCAGCAGCCCAGCCAGGGCGGATAACTATGGCTACACCTTC. Translated, it gives CASSPARADNYGYTF.

The chain uses TRBV4-1 and TRBJ1-2; no clear D gene. CDR3 length: 16 amino acids. Trimming cost V 2 bases and J 6 bases, with 19 bases left between them. Per germline, CDR1 MGHRA and CDR2 YSYEKL. The CDR3 DNA reads as TGCGCCAGCAGCCAATTTTTCCGGGATATAGGTAATGGCTACACCTTC. Translated, it gives CASSQFFRDIGNGYTF.

This rearrangement joins TRBV5-1 to TRBJ1-6, with TRBD1 matching 9 bases. The CDR3 loop spans 14 amino acids. Germline CDR1 reads SGHRS; CDR2 reads YFSETQ. Trimming removed 6 bases from V and 8 bases from J; junction bases left unmatched: 6. The DNA of the CDR3 is TGCGCCAGCACCTCGACAGGGGGGGATTCACCCCTCCACTTT. This encodes CASTSTGGDSPLHF.

V and J are TRBV18 and TRBJ1-2; tentative D call: TRBD1 (6 bases). Germline values: CDR1 KGHSH, CDR2 LQKENI. Trimming cost V 4 bases and J 2 bases, with 11 bases left between them. The CDR3 runs 14 residues. The CDR3 DNA reads TGTGCCAGCTCACATACAGGGAGCAACTATGGCTACACCTTC. Protein: CASSHTGSNYGYTF.

The CDR3, as DNA: TGTGCCAGCAGCGCACTAGCTAGCACAGATACGCAGTATTTT. Translation gives CASSALASTDTQYF. The rearrangement uses TRBV9 and TRBJ2-3, with D possibly matching TRBD2 (6 bases). Trimming took off 3 bases at V and 0 bases at J, with 8 bases between the two ends. The CDR3 is 14 amino acids. The germline CDR1 and CDR2 sequences are SGDLS and YYNGEE. Full variable domain (missing parts from reference TRBV9 and TRBJ2-3): DSGVTQTPKHLITATGQRVTLRCSPRSGDLSVYWYQQSLDQGLQFLIQYYNGEERAKGNILERFSAQQFPDLHSELNLSSLELGDSALYFCASSALASTDTQYFGPGTRLTVL.

This clone was detected a few times. The chain combines TRBV6-5 with TRBJ1-4, with D perhaps TRBD1 (5 bases). CDR3 length: 15 amino acids. V lost 2 bases, J lost 8 bases, and 15 bases lay in between. Germline V gene lookup returns CDR1 MNHEY and CDR2 SVGAGI. Here the CDR3 DNA reads TGTGCCAGCAGTTACATGGGGGGAGGGTACGAAAAACTGTTTTTT. Translated: CASSYMGGGYEKLFF.

The chain combines TRBV6-2 or TRBV6-3 with TRBJ2-7; D is possibly TRBD1 (5 bases). Trimming left V 2 bases short and J 0 bases short, with 8 bases between. Germline V gene sequence: CDR1 MNHEY, CDR2 SVGEGT. The CDR3 spans 14 residues. In nucleotides, the CDR3 is TGTGCCAGCAGTTACGGGCAGGGCTCCTACGAGCAGTACTTC. Amino acid sequence: CASSYGQGSYEQYF.

V is TRBV3-1 (or the pseudogene TRBV3-2) and J is TRBJ1-1; 12 bases agree with TRBD1. V trimming: 4 bases; J trimming: 2 bases; junction bases outside the gene matches: 5. Germline CDR1 and CDR2: LGHDT and YNNKEL (reference sequence). The CDR3 consists of 16 residues. CDR3: CASSRPGTGGNTEAFF. The DNA of the CDR3 is TGTGCCAGCAGCCGCCCCGGGACAGGGGGCAACACTGAAGCTTTCTTT.

The chain employs TRBV18 and TRBJ1-2, with 7 positions matching TRBD1. The germline gives CDR1 KGHSH, CDR2 LQKENI. This CDR3 region has 16 residues. Trimming took 3 bases from V and 4 from J; bases not matched to a gene: 11. The DNA of the CDR3 is TGTGCCAGCTCACCTTCCGGGACAGTCCGCCCCTATGGCTACACCTTC. Translation gives CASSPSGTVRPYGYTF.

J is TRBJ1-5 and V is TRBV5-1, with D unclear. The CDR3 is 15 residues long. V lost 0 bases and J lost 2, with 9 bases in between. Per germline, CDR1 SGHRS and CDR2 YFSETQ. CDR3 protein: CASSLEGLGNQPQHF. In DNA, the CDR3 is TGCGCCAGCAGCTTGGAAGGGCTGGGCAATCAGCCCCAGCATTTT. Supplemented by reference TRBV5-1 and TRBJ1-5, the full variable domain reads KAGVTQTPRYLIKTRGQQVTLSCSPISGHRSVSWYQQTPGQGLQFLFEYFSETQRNKGNFPGRFSGRQFSNSRSEMNVSTLELGDSALYLCASSLEGLGNQPQHFGDGTRLSIL.

The V gene is TRBV7-2, the J gene TRBJ1-2; D might be TRBD1 (5 bases). Deletions cut 2 bases from V and 0 bases from J, with 10 bases between. Germline V gene lookup returns CDR1 SGHTA and CDR2 FQGNSA. This CDR3 contains 15 residues. CDR3 protein: CASSLLGPSNYGYTF. For the CDR3, the DNA is TGTGCCAGCAGCTTACTGGGACCCTCTAACTATGGCTACACCTTC.

The rearrangement links TRBV3-1 (or the pseudogene TRBV3-2) to TRBJ2-1; D is ambiguous. CDR1 and CDR2 (germline): LGHDT, YNNKEL (reference sequence). Trimming took off 0 bases at V and 4 bases at J, with 4 bases between the two ends. CDR3 length equals 13 residues. The CDR3 sequence: CASSQETYNEQFF. The DNA for the CDR3 is TGTGCCAGCAGCCAAGAGACGTACAATGAGCAGTTCTTC.

The gene calls are TRBV24-1 and TRBJ2-7, with D perhaps being TRBD1 or TRBD2 (5 bases each). Between the trimmed V and J ends, which lost 5 bases and 3 bases, there was a span of 16 bases. The germline V gene encodes CDR1 KGHDR and CDR2 SFDVKD. The length of the CDR3 is 15 residues. The CDR3 region has the DNA TGTGCCACCAGTGTTGGGGACCTGAGAGTCTACGAGCAGTACTTC. It translates to CATSVGDLRVYEQYF.

The chain combines TRBV13 with TRBJ1-1; the D is unclear. Germline CDR1 and CDR2: PRHDT and FYEKMQ (reference sequence). The CDR3 is 13 residues long. The CDR3 sequence: CATRGIMNTEAFF. The CDR3 DNA sequence: TGTGCGACTCGGGGAATCATGAACACTGAAGCTTTCTTT.